This T cell receptor (beta chain) was retrieved from a study of identical twins. The junction had 3 bases not matched to a gene; V was cut back by 3 bases and J by 6 bases. The CDR3 consists of 13 residues. Germline V gives CDR1 KGHSH, CDR2 LQKENI. This clonotype was seen more than once but under ten times. Each CDR3 protein is one row after TCRdb ran MiXCR on the 5' RACE reads. The table includes approximately 700,000 distinct CDR3 sequences, roughly 6% detected once. The receptor comes from a man younger than 30 in good health. V gene TRBV18 combines with J gene TRBJ2-7; 9 bases align to TRBD2. Sequencing used naive T cells sorted from blood. CDR3 nucleotide sequence: TGTGCCAGCTCACCTTCGACTAGCGGCGAGCAGTACTTC. As protein: CASSPSTSGEQYF.